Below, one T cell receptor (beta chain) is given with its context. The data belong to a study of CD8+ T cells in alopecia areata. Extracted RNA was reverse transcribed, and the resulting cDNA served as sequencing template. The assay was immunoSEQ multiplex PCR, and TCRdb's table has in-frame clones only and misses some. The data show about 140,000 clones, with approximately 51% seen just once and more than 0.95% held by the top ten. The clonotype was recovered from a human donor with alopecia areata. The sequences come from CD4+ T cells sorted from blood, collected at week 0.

CDR3 coding DNA: TGTGCCAGCAGCTTAATATCAGGGGAGCCCCAGCATTTT. Residues: CASSLISGEPQHF. J is TRBJ1-5 and V is TRBV7-9, with D tentatively TRBD1 (6 bases). Germline V gene sequence: CDR1 SEHNR, CDR2 FQNEAQ (reference sequence). The CDR3 contains 13 residues. V was cut by 2 bases and J by 8 bases, with 10 bases left in between.